This TCR beta chain emerged from a study of T cells after yellow fever vaccination (dated by TCRdb to about 2019). Looking at the study overall: The SMART-Seq v4 Ultra Low Input RNA kit was used to prepare libraries from fractions with low cell numbers. To track T-cell clones before and after primary and booster YFV17D yellow fever vaccination, bulk TCR alpha and beta repertoires were sequenced longitudinally. Two healthy male donors made up the cohort, one aged 18 to 29 years and the other aged 30 to 39 years. Blood samples were taken at several timepoints before and after primary and secondary immunization, and bulk PBMC replicates and cell subsets were isolated.

This clonotype was observed a few times. Its antigen is unknown. Per-base quality was not reported, and no clone a single base away is much larger than it. The sequencer was an Illumina NovaSeq 6000. TCR cDNA was made using 5'RACE template switching, a step that added a universal primer site and unique molecular identifiers. Priming of cDNA synthesis was performed from both the TCR alpha and TCR beta constant segments. Two PCR steps were used to amplify libraries, with sample barcodes and sequencing adapters being added in the second step. Sequencing of libraries was performed on Illumina HiSeq 2500 (2x100 bp) or NovaSeq (2x150 bp). The study's own analysis went as follows. Demultiplexing of reads and collapsing into UMI consensus sequences were performed with MIGEC, and V(D)J alignment was carried out with MiXCR. Vaccine-responding clonotypes were identified with edgeR using replicate PBMC samples, with FDR below 0.01 and a log2 fold change above 5 up to day 15 being required. Each bulk clonotype received a CD4 or CD8 identity based on whether the sequenced CD4 or CD8 repertoire contained that clonotype at higher abundance. Clones were called with MiXCR by TCRdb after fastp trimmed the public reads at Q25, and only in-frame beta chains were retained. Rows are combined by CDR3 protein, so each entry shows the most common genes and DNA. TCRdb's processing, not the authors' own work, is the source of the V and J calls. For this sample there are some 300,000 distinct CDR3 sequences; approximately 8% appear just once. About 3.7% of the sample belongs to the ten largest clones.

According to the study, the label for this sample's treatment or condition signals: live attenuated yellow fever vaccine strain. A standard Ficoll-Paque protocol was used to isolate PBMCs from peripheral blood. CD4 and CD8 T-cell fractions were isolated with Dynabeads CD4 and CD8 positive selection kits. RNA was extracted with TriZol from bulk PBMCs, CD4 and CD8 fractions, and dextramer-positive and dextramer-negative fractions. Sequences MNHEY (CDR1) and SVGAGI (CDR2) are obtained from the germline V gene. V is cut back by 4 bases and J by 6 bases, with 7 bases in the junction unmatched. The CDR3 has 14 amino acids, counting the end cysteine and phenylalanine. The retained sequence is limited to the CDR3, 42 bases, with the frame set at the first base. The investigation overall reported the following: The secondary T-cell response was found to be weaker but faster than the primary response, with a peak reached on day 5 rather than on day 15. A small fraction of clonotypes showed up in both the CD4 and CD8 compartments, probably as a result of convergent recombination. Only a couple of donors were included in the study, so the extent to which the findings can be generalized is limited. Because abundant contaminating clonotypes from the bulk population could be contained in FACS-sorted repertoires, computational filtering was required. Most clones expanded after primary vaccination (roughly 96% of CD4 and roughly 90% of CD8) were re-detected after the booster, suggesting that broad memory maintenance occurred.

This TCR was recovered from a man aged 18 to 30 who received the YFV17D yellow fever vaccine. This specimen was CD4+ T cells sorted from PBMCs, taken 5 days after the yellow fever booster vaccination. The V and J genes are TRBV6-5 and TRBJ1-1; TRBD1 matches 8 bases in the middle. The CDR3 region has the sequence CASSSGQGPAEAFF. In nucleotide form, the sequence is TGTGCCAGCAGTTCCGGACAGGGCCCGGCTGAAGCTTTCTTT.